What follows are 2 T cell receptor beta chains derived from one specimen sequenced in a study of monozygotic twins with inflammatory bowel disease. TCRdb reprocessed the 5' RACE reads, keeping one entry per CDR3 protein, no DNA. The sample shows 330,000 or so distinct CDR3 sequences, and around 2% sits with its ten largest clones. Material: blood. The receptors originated from a human donor with ulcerative colitis or Crohn's disease, or a healthy co-twin of an affected twin (not recorded which).

J is TRBJ1-2 and V is TRBV7-9. Germline CDR1 is SEHNR and CDR2 is FQNEAQ (reference sequence). The CDR3 covers 12 residues. CDR3 sequence: CASSSWAAGYTF.

The CDR3 reads CSAPLAGITDTQYF. The rearrangement joins TRBV20-1 to TRBJ2-3; TCRdb names TRBD2, which stays unverified in the absence of DNA. The length of the CDR3 is 14 residues. Germline CDR1 DFQATT, CDR2 SNEGSKA (reference sequence).